Listed here are 26 T cell receptor beta chains from one sample, sequenced in a study of vaccination and CD4 T cells after COVID-19 (dated by TCRdb to 2022 to 2024). The library was produced with PCR. Sequencing took place on an Illumina iSeq 100. DNA from cultured CD4+ T cells was subjected to TCR sequencing with the Oncomine TCR Beta short-read assay at the Johns Hopkins FTIC core. The raw public reads went through TCRdb reprocessing: fastp at Q25, MiXCR clone calling, in-frame beta chains kept. Each CDR3 protein appears once, grouped with its most common genes and DNA. This sample holds 15,000 or so distinct CDR3 sequences; 44% were observed only once. 3.7% of the sample is taken by the ten largest. Their antigen targets remain unknown. The sample's treatment or condition label is to be understood as: approximately nine-day PBMC culture with coronavirus spike peptide pools or control peptides (ViraFEST assay).

Material: CD4+ T cells from blood, cultured in vitro. Source of these receptors: a human donor who had recovered from COVID-19.

The chain links TRBV19 to TRBJ1-5, with TRBD1 identical over 8 bases. The CDR3 is 16 residues long. Per germline, CDR1 LNHDA and CDR2 SQIVND (reference sequence). Trimming cost V 5 bases and J 6 bases; bases outside gene matches: 12. This CDR3 is CASSAETGVTGQPQHF. The CDR3 coding sequence is TGTGCCAGTAGTGCCGAGACAGGGGTTACGGGTCAGCCCCAGCATTTT.

The chain recombines TRBV5-6 with TRBJ2-3; D is perhaps TRBD2 (6 bases). Germline V lookup: CDR1 SGHDT, CDR2 YYEEEE. The CDR3 contains 13 residues. Trimming took off 3 bases at V and 5 bases at J, with 10 bases between the two ends. This CDR3 is CASSSGTLDTQYF. CDR3 in DNA: TGTGCCAGCAGCTCCGGGACTTTAGATACGCAGTATTTT.

The chain couples TRBV7-2 to TRBJ2-2; D is perhaps TRBD1 (6 bases). The CDR3 length is 13 residues. Germline V lookup: CDR1 SGHTA, CDR2 FQGNSA. V lost 7 bases and J 4 bases, leaving 10 bases between the germline ends. The CDR3 is CASNRGGTGELFF. CDR3 nucleotide sequence: TGTGCCAGCAACCGAGGGGGCACCGGGGAGCTGTTTTTT.

V and J are TRBV20-1 and TRBJ1-5, with TRBD1 matching 9 bases. This CDR3 has 14 residues. Germline V gene sequence: CDR1 DFQATT, CDR2 SNEGSKA (reference sequence). With V trimmed by 3 bases and J by 5 bases, 5 bases remained unmatched. CDR3 amino acids: CSARHGTGYQPQHF. The CDR3 region has the DNA TGCAGTGCTAGGCATGGGACAGGGTATCAGCCCCAGCATTTT.

V gene TRBV14 combines with J gene TRBJ2-5; 8 bases align to TRBD1. The CDR3 sequence is 16 residues long. With V trimmed by 4 bases and J by 1 base, 8 bases remained unmatched. Germline CDR1 and CDR2: SGHDN and FVKESK. The CDR3 DNA sequence: TGTGCCAGCAGCCTCTCAGGGGGCACCTTCCAAGAGACCCAGTACTTC. Its protein is CASSLSGGTFQETQYF.

The J gene is TRBJ1-5, the V gene TRBV12-3 or TRBV12-4; the D gene is possibly TRBD1 (6 bases). The CDR3 contains 15 residues. V lost 1 base and J lost 4, with 11 bases in between. The chain's CDR3 is CASSLDGQSNQPQHF. The CDR3 DNA reads TGTGCCAGCAGTTTAGACGGACAGTCAAATCAGCCCCAGCATTTT.

This chain joins TRBV28 and TRBJ1-2; perhaps TRBD1 as D (5 bases). The germline CDR1 and CDR2 sequences are MDHEN and SYDVKM. The CDR3 length is 13 residues. Trimming pared 10 bases from V and 8 bases from J, leaving 20 bases between. CDR3 coding DNA: TGTGCCACCCGGCGACCGGCCAGGGAAGGCTACACCTTC. Protein product: CATRRPAREGYTF.

This clonotype was counted a single time. The chain uses TRBV11-2 and TRBJ2-1; no firm D call. The V end lost 1 base, the J end lost 5 bases, and 6 bases lay between the germline ends. The CDR3 has 13 amino acids. Germline V CDR1 and CDR2: SGHAT, FQNNGV. The CDR3 nucleotides are TGTGCCAGCAGCTTAGGTCTGAACAATGAGCAGTTCTTC. Its translation: CASSLGLNNEQFF.

The V gene is TRBV28, the J gene TRBJ2-7; 7 nucleotides align to TRBD1. The CDR3 totals 14 residues. Germline V CDR1 and CDR2: MDHEN, SYDVKM. V lost 2 bases and J lost 2; bases outside the gene matches: 3. The CDR3 region is CASSLGGQPYEQYF. CDR3 bases: TGTGCCAGCAGTTTAGGGGGACAGCCCTACGAGCAGTACTTC.

The chain joins TRBV7-2 to TRBJ1-5; 8 bases align to TRBD1. The CDR3 covers 16 residues. V was pared by 5 bases and J by 3 bases, with 9 bases of the junction left unmatched. Germline CDR1 is SGHTA and CDR2 is FQGNSA. This CDR3 reads CASSDRDRGLNQPQHF. The CDR3, as DNA: TGTGCCAGCAGCGATAGAGACAGGGGTCTCAATCAGCCCCAGCATTTT.

This sequence joins TRBV5-1 and TRBJ2-7, with 7 bases that match TRBD1. The V and J ends lost 8 bases and 0 bases, in that order; junction bases with no gene match: 8. The length of the CDR3 is 14 residues. Germline CDR1 reads SGHRS; CDR2 reads YFSETQ. The CDR3 sequence: CASIRTGDSYEQYF. The CDR3, as DNA: TGCGCCAGTATCAGGACAGGCGACTCCTACGAGCAGTACTTC. The full variable domain, with the rest looked up from reference TRBV5-1 and TRBJ2-7, is KAGVTQTPRYLIKTRGQQVTLSCSPISGHRSVSWYQQTPGQGLQFLFEYFSETQRNKGNFPGRFSGRQFSNSRSEMNVSTLELGDSALYLCASIRTGDSYEQYFGPGTRLTVT.

The V gene is TRBV7-6, the J gene TRBJ2-7; D ambiguous. The CDR3 length is 13 residues. Germline assignment: CDR1 SGHVS and CDR2 FNYEAQ. With 5 bases removed from V and 4 bases from J, the gap between germline ends came to 12 bases. The CDR3 DNA sequence: TGTGCCAGCAGCCCAGTGGTTGGGTACGAGCAGTACTTC. It translates to CASSPVVGYEQYF.

The CDR3 sequence is CASSLGPGDSPLHF. CDR3 DNA sequence: TGTGCCAGCAGCCTCGGCCCGGGGGACTCACCCCTCCACTTT. The chain employs TRBV7-3 and TRBJ1-6; TRBD1 is a possible D gene (5 bases). Germline V lookup: CDR1 SGHTA, CDR2 FQGTGA. V was cut by 5 bases and J by 10 bases, with 15 bases left in between. The CDR3 runs to 14 residues.

The gene calls are TRBV7-6 and TRBJ2-3; no reliable D call. Trimming removed 7 bases at V and 2 bases at J, with 16 bases between. Germline-derived CDR1 and CDR2 are SGHVS and FNYEAQ. The CDR3 spans 15 residues. The CDR3 nucleotides are TGTGCCAGCACCAGGACGACCTTGCACACAGATACGCAGTATTTT. Translated, it gives CASTRTTLHTDTQYF.

This clonotype came up a few times. The chain combines TRBV20-1 with TRBJ2-2; 16 bases fit TRBD2. CDR1 is DFQATT and CDR2 is SNEGSKA in the germline V gene (reference sequence). Trimming took 6 bases from V and 4 from J; bases not matched to a gene: 8. This CDR3 comprises 17 residues. CDR3 sequence: CSAPSGTSGRATGELFF. Written as DNA, the CDR3 is TGCAGTGCACCATCCGGGACTAGCGGGAGGGCCACCGGGGAGCTGTTTTTT.

This rearrangement joins TRBV12-3 or TRBV12-4 to TRBJ2-7, with 8 nucleotides matching TRBD2. V lost 2 bases to trimming and J lost 2 bases; unmatched junction nucleotides: 8. This CDR3 region has 16 residues. The CDR3 bases are TGTGCCAGCAGTTTAACGCTAGCGGGCAAACCCTACGAGCAGTACTTC. This translates into CASSLTLAGKPYEQYF.

This chain uses TRBV7-9 with TRBJ2-1; D call uncertain. CDR3 length: 15 residues. The germline V gene encodes CDR1 SEHNR and CDR2 FQNEAQ (reference sequence). Trimming took off 5 bases at V and 5 bases at J, with 16 bases between the two ends. The CDR3 here is CASSPKRRLHNEQFF. CDR3 bases: TGTGCCAGCAGCCCTAAGCGACGACTTCACAATGAGCAGTTCTTC.

This clonotype came up a few times. The DNA of the CDR3 is TGTGCCAGCAGTGACTCGTTCCGGGACTGCCTCTCCTACGAGCAGTACTTC. Translation gives CASSDSFRDCLSYEQYF. The chain links TRBV6-4 to TRBJ2-7, with a possible D match to TRBD2 (6 bases). V lost 0 bases to trimming and J lost 0 bases, with 15 bases between them. This CDR3 region has 17 residues. CDR1 and CDR2 (germline): MRHNA, SNTAGT.

This clonotype showed up just a few times. The V gene is TRBV7-2, the J gene TRBJ2-3; D gene uncertain. Germline assignment: CDR1 SGHTA and CDR2 FQGNSA. The CDR3 extends over 14 amino acids. With 2 bases removed from V and 2 bases from J, the gap between germline ends came to 8 bases. CDR3 coding DNA: TGTGCCAGCAGCTTAATGCGGCACACAGATACGCAGTATTTT. It translates to CASSLMRHTDTQYF.

This clonotype was seen a few times. The chain has TRBV20-1 and TRBJ2-2; D call uncertain. CDR3 size: 13 residues. CDR1 and CDR2 (germline): DFQATT, SNEGSKA (reference sequence). V gave up 6 bases and J gave up 5 bases, with 13 bases separating them. The DNA for the CDR3 is TGCAGTGCCTACATTCAAGGTACCGGGGAGCTGTTTTTT. Translated: CSAYIQGTGELFF.

This chain links TRBV6-4 with TRBJ2-3; 7 bases are a match to TRBD2. After removal of 0 bases from V and 3 bases from J, the junction contained 0 bases not matched to a gene. The germline V gene has CDR1 MRHNA and CDR2 SNTAGT. This CDR3 comprises 14 residues. CDR3 DNA sequence: TGTGCCAGCAGTGACTCGCGGGAGACAGATACGCAGTATTTT. It is translated as CASSDSRETDTQYF.

This sequence joins TRBV6-2 or TRBV6-3 and TRBJ1-1, with D uncertain. The CDR3 is 15 amino acids. V was pared by 7 bases and J by 4 bases, with 19 bases between. Germline lookup yields CDR1 MNHEY and CDR2 SVGEGT. The chain's CDR3 is CASTKPGSLGTEAFF. CDR3 coding DNA: TGTGCCAGCACCAAGCCCGGGAGTTTGGGCACTGAAGCTTTCTTT.

This clonotype was found once. The V call is TRBV29-1, the J call TRBJ2-1; a weak D match, TRBD2 (5 bases). Germline CDR1 SQVTM, CDR2 ANQGSEA. The length of the CDR3 is 16 residues. V was pared by 2 bases and J by 4 bases, with 18 bases between. The CDR3 spells CSVERSSGGFYNEQFF. In nucleotides, the CDR3 is TGCAGCGTTGAACGATCCAGCGGAGGTTTTTACAATGAGCAGTTCTTC.

The gene calls are TRBV7-8 and TRBJ1-1; D may be TRBD1 (5 bases). Germline CDR1 SGHVS, CDR2 FQNEAQ. Between the trimmed V and J ends, which lost 0 bases and 4 bases, there was a span of 15 bases. The length of the CDR3 is 16 residues. The DNA for the CDR3 is TGTGCCAGCAGCTTAGCGCGAGCAGGGACCCTCACTGAAGCTTTCTTT. Its protein is CASSLARAGTLTEAFF.

This rearrangement joins TRBV7-9 to TRBJ2-2, with TRBD1 matching over 8 bases. There are 16 residues in the CDR3. V trimming: 4 bases; J trimming: 6 bases; junction bases outside the gene matches: 10. The V gene's germline CDR1 is SEHNR and CDR2 FQNEAQ (reference sequence). In DNA form, the CDR3 reads TGTGCCAGCAGCTCATCGTTAGGCAGGGGGCCCGGGGAGCTGTTTTTT. Amino acid sequence: CASSSSLGRGPGELFF.

This clonotype appeared once. This chain uses TRBV6-1 with TRBJ1-3; 11 nucleotides align to TRBD1. V lost 5 bases and J lost 3; bases outside the gene matches: 3. CDR1 MNHNS and CDR2 SASEGT come from the germline V gene. This CDR3 is 15 amino acids long. As DNA, the CDR3 is TGTGCCAGCAGTAGGACAGGGGGCAGTGGAAACACCATATATTTT. It translates to CASSRTGGSGNTIYF.